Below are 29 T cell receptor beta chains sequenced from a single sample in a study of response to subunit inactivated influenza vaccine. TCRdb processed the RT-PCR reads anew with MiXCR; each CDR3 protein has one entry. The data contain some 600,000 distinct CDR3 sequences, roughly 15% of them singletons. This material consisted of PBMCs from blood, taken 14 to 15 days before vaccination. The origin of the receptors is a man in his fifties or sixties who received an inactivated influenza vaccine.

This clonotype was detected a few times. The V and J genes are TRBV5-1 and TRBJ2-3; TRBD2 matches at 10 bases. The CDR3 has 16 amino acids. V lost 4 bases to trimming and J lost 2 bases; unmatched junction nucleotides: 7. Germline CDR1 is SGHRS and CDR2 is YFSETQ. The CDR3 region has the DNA TGCGCCAGCAGCCCATTACTAGCGGGGCTCACAGATACGCAGTATTTT. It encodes CASSPLLAGLTDTQYF.

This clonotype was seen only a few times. The DNA for the CDR3 is TGCGCCAGCAGCTTAAATACAGCGGGCGCCTACAATGAGCAGTTCTTC. Its translation: CASSLNTAGAYNEQFF. The genes are TRBV5-1 and TRBJ2-1; tentative D call: TRBD2 (6 bases). V lost 2 bases and J 2 bases, leaving 14 bases between the germline ends. The CDR3 spans 16 residues. In germline, CDR1 is SGHRS, CDR2 YFSETQ.

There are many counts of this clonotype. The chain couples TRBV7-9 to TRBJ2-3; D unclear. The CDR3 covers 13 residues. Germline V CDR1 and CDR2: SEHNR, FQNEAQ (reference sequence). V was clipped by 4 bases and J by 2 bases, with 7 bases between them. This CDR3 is CASSSTYTDTQYF. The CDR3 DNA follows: TGTGCCAGCAGCTCGACCTACACAGATACGCAGTATTTT. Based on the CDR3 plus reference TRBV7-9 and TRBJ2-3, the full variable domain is DTGVSQNPRHKITKRGQNVTFRCDPISEHNRLYWYRQTLGQGPEFLTYFQNEAQLEKSRLLSDRFSAERPKGSFSTLEIQRTEQGDSAMYLCASSSTYTDTQYFGPGTRLTVL.

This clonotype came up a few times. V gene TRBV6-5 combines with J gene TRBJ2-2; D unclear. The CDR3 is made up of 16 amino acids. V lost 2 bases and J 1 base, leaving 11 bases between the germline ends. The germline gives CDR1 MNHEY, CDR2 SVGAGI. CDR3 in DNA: TGTGCCAGCAGTTACGTCCGCGCCCAGAACACCGGGGAGCTGTTTTTT. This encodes CASSYVRAQNTGELFF.

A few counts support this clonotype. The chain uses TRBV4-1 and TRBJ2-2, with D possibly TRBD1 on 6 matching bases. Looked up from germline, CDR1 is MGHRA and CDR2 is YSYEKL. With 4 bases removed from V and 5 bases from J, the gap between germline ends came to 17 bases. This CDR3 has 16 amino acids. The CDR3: CASSLIPGQSTGELFF. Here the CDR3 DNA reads TGCGCCAGCAGCCTCATCCCGGGACAAAGTACCGGGGAGCTGTTTTTT.

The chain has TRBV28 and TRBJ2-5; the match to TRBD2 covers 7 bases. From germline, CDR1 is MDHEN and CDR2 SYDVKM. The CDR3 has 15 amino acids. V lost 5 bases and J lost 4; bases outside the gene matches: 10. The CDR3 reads CASSQPRESGETQYF. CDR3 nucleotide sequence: TGTGCCAGCAGTCAGCCGCGGGAGTCGGGAGAGACCCAGTACTTC.

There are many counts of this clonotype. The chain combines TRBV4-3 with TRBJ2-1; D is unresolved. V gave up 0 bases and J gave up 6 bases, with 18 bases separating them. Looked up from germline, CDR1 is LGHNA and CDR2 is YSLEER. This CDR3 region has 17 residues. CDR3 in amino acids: CASSQDPRNPALNEQFF. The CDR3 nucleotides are TGCGCCAGCAGCCAAGATCCTAGGAACCCGGCCCTCAATGAGCAGTTCTTC.

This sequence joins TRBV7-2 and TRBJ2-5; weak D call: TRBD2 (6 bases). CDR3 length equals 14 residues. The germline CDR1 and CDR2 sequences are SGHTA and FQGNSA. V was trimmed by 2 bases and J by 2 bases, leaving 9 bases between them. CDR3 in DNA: TGTGCCAGCAGCTTACAAGGACTACAAGAGACCCAGTACTTC. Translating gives CASSLQGLQETQYF.

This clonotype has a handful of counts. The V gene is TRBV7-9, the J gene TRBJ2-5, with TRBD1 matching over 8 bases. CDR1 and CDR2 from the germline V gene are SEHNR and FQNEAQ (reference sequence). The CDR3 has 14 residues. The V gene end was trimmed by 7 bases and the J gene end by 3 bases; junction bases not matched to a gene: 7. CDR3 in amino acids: CASTRLDREETQYF. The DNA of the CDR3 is TGTGCCAGCACCCGGCTGGACAGGGAAGAGACCCAGTACTTC.

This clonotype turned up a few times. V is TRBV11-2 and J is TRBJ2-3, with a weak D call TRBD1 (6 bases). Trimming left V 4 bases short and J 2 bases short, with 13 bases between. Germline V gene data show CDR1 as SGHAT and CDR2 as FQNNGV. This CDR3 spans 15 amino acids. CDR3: CASSSYRVATDTQYF. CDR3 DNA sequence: TGTGCCAGCAGCTCCTACAGGGTTGCCACAGATACGCAGTATTTT.

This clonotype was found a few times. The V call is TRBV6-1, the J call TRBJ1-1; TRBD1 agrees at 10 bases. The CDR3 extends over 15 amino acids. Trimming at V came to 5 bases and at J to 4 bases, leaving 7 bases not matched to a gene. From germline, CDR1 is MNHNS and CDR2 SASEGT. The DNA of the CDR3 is TGTGCCAGCAGTCCCGACAGGGGGCGACGCACTGAAGCTTTCTTT. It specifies CASSPDRGRRTEAFF.

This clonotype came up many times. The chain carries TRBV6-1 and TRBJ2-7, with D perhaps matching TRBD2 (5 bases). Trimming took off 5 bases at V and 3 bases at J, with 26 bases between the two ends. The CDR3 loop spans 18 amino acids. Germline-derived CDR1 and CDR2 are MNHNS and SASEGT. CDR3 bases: TGTGCCAGCAGTCAGGCCCATCCCGGGTTTGGACTCGACTACGAGCAGTACTTC. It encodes CASSQAHPGFGLDYEQYF.

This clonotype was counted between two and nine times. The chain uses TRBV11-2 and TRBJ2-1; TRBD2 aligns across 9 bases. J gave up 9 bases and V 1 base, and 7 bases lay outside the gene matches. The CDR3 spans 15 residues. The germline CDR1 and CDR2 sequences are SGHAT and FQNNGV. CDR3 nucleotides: TGTGCCAGCAGCTTAGGCGGGGGGGCGTTTTTTGAGCAGTTCTTC. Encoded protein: CASSLGGGAFFEQFF. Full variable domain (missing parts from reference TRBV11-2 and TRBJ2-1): EAGVAQSPRYKIIEKRQSVAFWCNPISGHATLYWYQQILGQGPKLLIQFQNNGVVDDSQLPKDRFSAERLKGVDSTLKIQPAKLEDSAVYLCASSLGGGAFFEQFFGPGTRLTVL.

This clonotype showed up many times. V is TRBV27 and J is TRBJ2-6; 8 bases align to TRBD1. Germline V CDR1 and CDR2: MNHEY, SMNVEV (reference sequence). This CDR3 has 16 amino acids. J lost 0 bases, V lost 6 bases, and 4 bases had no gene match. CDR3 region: CASRGDRSSGANVLTF. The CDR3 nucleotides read TGTGCCAGCAGGGGGGACAGGAGCTCTGGGGCCAACGTCCTGACTTTC. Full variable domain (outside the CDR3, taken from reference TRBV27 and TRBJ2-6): EAQVTQNPRYLITVTGKKLTVTCSQNMNHEYMSWYRQDPGLGLRQIYYSMNVEVTDKGDVPEGYKVSRKEKRNFPLILESPSPNQTSLYFCASRGDRSSGANVLTFGAGSRLTVL.

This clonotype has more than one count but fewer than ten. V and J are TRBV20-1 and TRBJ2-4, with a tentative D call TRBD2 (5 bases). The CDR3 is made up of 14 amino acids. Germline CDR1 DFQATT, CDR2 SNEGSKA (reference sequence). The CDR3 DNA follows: TGCAGCAGCTTGGACTCCCAGCTCAAAAACATTCAGTACTTC. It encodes CSSLDSQLKNIQYF.

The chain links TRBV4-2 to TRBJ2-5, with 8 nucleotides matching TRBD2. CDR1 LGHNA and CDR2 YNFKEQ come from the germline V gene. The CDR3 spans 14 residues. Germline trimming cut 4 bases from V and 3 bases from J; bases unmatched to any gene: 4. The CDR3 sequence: CASSRRGAEETQYF. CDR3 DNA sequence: TGTGCCAGCAGCCGGCGGGGGGCCGAAGAGACCCAGTACTTC.

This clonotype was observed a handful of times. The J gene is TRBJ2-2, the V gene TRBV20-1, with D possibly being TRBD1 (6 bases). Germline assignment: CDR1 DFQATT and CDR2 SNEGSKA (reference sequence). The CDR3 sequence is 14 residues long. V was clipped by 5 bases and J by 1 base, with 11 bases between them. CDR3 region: CSAPPQGNTGELFF. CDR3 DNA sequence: TGCAGTGCTCCACCACAGGGGAACACCGGGGAGCTGTTTTTT.

CDR3 DNA: TGCAGTGCTAGAAGCGGGGCCACAGATACGCAGTATTTT. This sequence encodes CSARSGATDTQYF. The chain employs TRBV20-1 and TRBJ2-3; 7 positions match TRBD2. After removal of 2 bases from V and 2 bases from J, the junction contained 1 base not matched to a gene. The germline CDR1 and CDR2 sequences are DFQATT and SNEGSKA (reference sequence). The CDR3 sequence is 13 residues long.

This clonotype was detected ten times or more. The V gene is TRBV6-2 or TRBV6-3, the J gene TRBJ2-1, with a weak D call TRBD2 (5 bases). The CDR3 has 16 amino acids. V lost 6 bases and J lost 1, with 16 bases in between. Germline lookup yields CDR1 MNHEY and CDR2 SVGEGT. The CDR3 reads CASSPLVSGSYNEQFF. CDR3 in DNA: TGTGCCAGCAGCCCCCTAGTGAGCGGATCCTACAATGAGCAGTTCTTC.

CDR3 sequence reads: CSARRTGGYEQYF. CDR3 DNA: TGCAGTGCTAGACGGACAGGGGGATACGAGCAGTACTTC. V and J are TRBV20-1 and TRBJ2-7; 10 bases align to TRBD1. The CDR3 runs 13 residues. Trimming took 2 bases from V and 4 from J; bases not matched to a gene: 2. Germline V lookup: CDR1 DFQATT, CDR2 SNEGSKA (reference sequence).

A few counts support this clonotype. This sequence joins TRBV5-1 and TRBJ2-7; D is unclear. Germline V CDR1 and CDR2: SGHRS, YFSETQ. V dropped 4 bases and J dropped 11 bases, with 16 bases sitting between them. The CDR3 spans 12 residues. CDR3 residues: CASSNLDGPEYF. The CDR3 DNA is TGCGCCAGCAGCAACCTGGACGGCCCAGAGTACTTC.

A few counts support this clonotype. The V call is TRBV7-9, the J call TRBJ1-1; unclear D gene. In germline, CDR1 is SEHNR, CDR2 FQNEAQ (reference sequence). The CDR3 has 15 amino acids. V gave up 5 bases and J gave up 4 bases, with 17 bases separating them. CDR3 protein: CASSRASFPGTEAFF. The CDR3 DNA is TGTGCCAGCAGCCGAGCCTCTTTTCCTGGCACTGAAGCTTTCTTT.

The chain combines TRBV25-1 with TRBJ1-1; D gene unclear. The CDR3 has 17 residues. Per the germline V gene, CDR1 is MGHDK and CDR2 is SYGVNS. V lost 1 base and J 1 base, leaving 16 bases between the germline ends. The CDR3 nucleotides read TGTGCCAGCAGTGAATTCTCCCCCCTAACAGAGAACACTGAAGCTTTCTTT. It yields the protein CASSEFSPLTENTEAFF.

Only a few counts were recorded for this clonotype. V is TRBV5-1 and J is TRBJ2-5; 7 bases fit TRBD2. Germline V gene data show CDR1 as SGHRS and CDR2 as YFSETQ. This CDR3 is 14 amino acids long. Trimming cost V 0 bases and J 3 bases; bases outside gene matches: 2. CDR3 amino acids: CASSLVRGKETQYF. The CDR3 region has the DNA TGCGCCAGCAGCTTGGTGCGGGGGAAAGAGACCCAGTACTTC.

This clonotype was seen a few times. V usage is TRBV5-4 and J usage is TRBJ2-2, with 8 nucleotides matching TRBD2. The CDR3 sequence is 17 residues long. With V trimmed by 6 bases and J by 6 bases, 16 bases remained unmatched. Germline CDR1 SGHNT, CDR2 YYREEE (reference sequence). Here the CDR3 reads CASTRASGQIKPGELFF. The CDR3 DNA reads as TGTGCCAGCACGAGGGCTAGCGGGCAAATAAAGCCCGGGGAGCTGTTTTTT.

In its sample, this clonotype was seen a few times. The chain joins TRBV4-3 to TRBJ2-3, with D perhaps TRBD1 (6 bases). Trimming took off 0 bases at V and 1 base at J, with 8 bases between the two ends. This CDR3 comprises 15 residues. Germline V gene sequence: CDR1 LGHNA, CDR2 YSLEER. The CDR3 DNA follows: TGCGCCAGCAGCCAAGACCGACAGGGCACAGATACGCAGTATTTT. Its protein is CASSQDRQGTDTQYF.

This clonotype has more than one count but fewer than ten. The CDR3 reads CAISEKRQVYEQYF. The DNA for the CDR3 is TGTGCCATCAGTGAAAAACGGCAAGTCTACGAGCAGTACTTC. The V gene is TRBV10-3, the J gene TRBJ2-7, with unresolved D. This CDR3 region has 14 residues. Between the trimmed V and J ends, which lost 3 bases and 3 bases, there was a span of 12 bases. In germline, CDR1 is ENHRY, CDR2 SYGVKD.

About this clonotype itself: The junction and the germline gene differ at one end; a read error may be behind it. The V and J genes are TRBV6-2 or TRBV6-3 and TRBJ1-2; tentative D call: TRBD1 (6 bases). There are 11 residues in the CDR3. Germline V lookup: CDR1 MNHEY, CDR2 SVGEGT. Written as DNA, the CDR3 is TGTGCCAGCAGTTACCACCGGACAGTCAGCTTC. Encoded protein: CASSYHRTVSF.

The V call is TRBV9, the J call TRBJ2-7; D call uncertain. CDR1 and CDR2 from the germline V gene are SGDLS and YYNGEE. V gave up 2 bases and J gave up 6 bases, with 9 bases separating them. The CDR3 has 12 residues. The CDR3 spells CASSVYKGEQYF. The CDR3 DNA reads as TGTGCCAGCAGCGTTTATAAGGGCGAGCAGTACTTC.